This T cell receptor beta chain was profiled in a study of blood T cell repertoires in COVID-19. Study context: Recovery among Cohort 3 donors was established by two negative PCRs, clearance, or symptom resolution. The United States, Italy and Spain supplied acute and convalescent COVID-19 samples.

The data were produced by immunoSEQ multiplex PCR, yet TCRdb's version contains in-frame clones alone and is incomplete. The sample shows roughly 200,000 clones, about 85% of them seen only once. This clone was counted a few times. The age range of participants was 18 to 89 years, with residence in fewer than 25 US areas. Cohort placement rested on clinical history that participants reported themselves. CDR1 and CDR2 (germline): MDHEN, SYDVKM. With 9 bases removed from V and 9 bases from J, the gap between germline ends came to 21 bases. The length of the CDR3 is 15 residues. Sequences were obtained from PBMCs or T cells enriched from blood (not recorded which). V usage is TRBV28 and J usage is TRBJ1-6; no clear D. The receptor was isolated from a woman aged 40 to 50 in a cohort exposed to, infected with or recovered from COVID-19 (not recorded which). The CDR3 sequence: CASRIGPLEGSPLHF. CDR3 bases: TGTGCCAGTCGAATAGGGCCCCTGGAGGGTTCACCCCTCCACTTT.